Following are 25 T cell receptor beta chains from one sample sequenced in a study of blood T cell repertoires in COVID-19. The table came from immunoSEQ multiplex PCR; TCRdb's copy has only in-frame clones and leaves some out. Here the sample spans 170,000 or so clones, roughly 86% being singletons. The sequenced material came from peripheral blood. The receptors come from a man aged 40-55 years with active or convalescent COVID-19.

The CDR3 DNA follows: TGTGCCAGTAGTATGTCCAGGGCCCTGGTCTATGGCTACACCTTC. Its translation: CASSMSRALVYGYTF. The V gene is TRBV19, the J gene TRBJ1-2; D possibly corresponds to TRBD1 (5 bases). Trimming took 3 bases from V and 4 from J, leaving 15 bases between them. The CDR3 is 15 amino acids. CDR1 is LNHDA and CDR2 is SQIVND in the germline V gene (reference sequence).

The CDR3 sequence: CATQALIYGYTF. The CDR3 bases are TGTGCCACCCAAGCACTGATCTATGGCTACACCTTC. V usage is TRBV28 and J usage is TRBJ1-2; D gene unclear. Germline V gene sequence: CDR1 MDHEN, CDR2 SYDVKM. V lost 10 bases and J 4 bases, leaving 13 bases between the germline ends. This CDR3 has 12 residues.

CDR3: CASSPSAGETQYF. The CDR3, as DNA: TGTGCCAGCAGCCCCAGTGCGGGAGAGACCCAGTACTTC. The J gene is TRBJ2-5, the V gene TRBV3-1 (or the pseudogene TRBV3-2); a weak D match, TRBD2 (5 bases). The germline CDR1 and CDR2 sequences are LGHDT and YNNKEL (reference sequence). V was cut by 4 bases and J by 4 bases, with 10 bases left in between. This CDR3 is built from 13 residues.

The chain is built from TRBV28 and TRBJ1-2, with 10 bases aligning to TRBD1. Per germline, CDR1 MDHEN and CDR2 SYDVKM. The CDR3 covers 14 residues. After removal of 2 bases from V and 6 bases from J, the junction contained 3 bases not matched to a gene. The CDR3 here is CASSLRTGGNGYTF. The CDR3 DNA reads as TGTGCCAGCAGTTTACGGACAGGGGGGAATGGCTACACCTTC.

The chain combines TRBV5-1 with TRBJ2-5; D possibly corresponds to TRBD2 (6 bases). Germline V lookup: CDR1 SGHRS, CDR2 YFSETQ. The CDR3 spans 14 residues. V was cut by 4 bases and J by 3 bases, with 13 bases left in between. The CDR3: CASSAGSGKETQYF. The CDR3 DNA follows: TGCGCCAGCAGCGCGGGGTCGGGAAAAGAGACCCAGTACTTC.

The gene calls are TRBV4-1 and TRBJ1-6; D possibly corresponds to TRBD1 (6 bases). From germline, CDR1 is MGHRA and CDR2 YSYEKL. V was shortened by 1 base and J by 7 bases, with 11 bases between the two germline ends. This CDR3 has 15 amino acids. For the CDR3, the DNA is TGCGCCAGCAGCCAAGCTGGGCAGGGGAATTCACCCCTCCACTTT. Residues: CASSQAGQGNSPLHF.

This chain uses TRBV13 with TRBJ1-2, with 7 bases matching TRBD1. The germline V gene encodes CDR1 PRHDT and CDR2 FYEKMQ (reference sequence). With 6 bases clipped from V and 7 bases from J, the junction kept 2 bases outside the gene matches. This CDR3 contains 11 residues. The CDR3 nucleotides read TGTGCCAGCAGTCGGGACAGTGGCTACACCTTC. The encoded protein is CASSRDSGYTF.

The rearrangement uses TRBV13 and TRBJ1-3, with D unresolved. CDR3 length: 15 amino acids. From germline, CDR1 is PRHDT and CDR2 FYEKMQ (reference sequence). The V end lost 0 bases, the J end lost 9 bases, and 15 bases lay between the germline ends. CDR3 loop: CASSLGGMLSVTIYF. Here the CDR3 DNA reads TGTGCCAGCAGCTTAGGGGGCATGCTCTCGGTCACCATATATTTT.

This clone is a singleton in its sample. This chain uses TRBV7-9 with TRBJ1-2; 7 bases agree with TRBD1. Trimming at V came to 6 bases and at J to 0 bases, leaving 7 bases not matched to a gene. Germline loops: CDR1 SEHNR, CDR2 FQNEAQ (reference sequence). The CDR3 has 15 residues. CDR3 nucleotide sequence: TGTGCCAGCAGTCGACGACAGGGAGCTAACTATGGCTACACCTTC. The encoded protein is CASSRRQGANYGYTF.

The genes are TRBV28 and TRBJ1-3; D uncertain. The germline V and J ends were trimmed by 4 bases and 4 bases, with 17 bases remaining between them. CDR3 size: 16 residues. Germline CDR1 MDHEN, CDR2 SYDVKM. The CDR3 sequence is CASSSNPSLRGNTIYF. The CDR3 DNA is TGTGCCAGCAGTTCAAACCCCTCTTTGAGGGGAAACACCATATATTTT.

This chain connects TRBV19 to TRBJ2-6; D might be TRBD1 (6 bases). Trimming cost V 9 bases and J 0 bases, with 15 bases left between them. The length of the CDR3 is 16 residues. Germline CDR1 is LNHDA and CDR2 is SQIVND (reference sequence). The CDR3 DNA is TGTGCCAGCCGAAGTCAGGGGCGCTCTGGGGCCAACGTCCTGACTTTC. Protein product: CASRSQGRSGANVLTF.

The rearrangement uses TRBV29-1 and TRBJ2-7, with TRBD2 as a possible D gene (6 bases). The CDR3 has 14 amino acids. V was shortened by 3 bases and J by 2 bases, with 14 bases between the two germline ends. Germline CDR1 and CDR2: SQVTM and ANQGSEA. CDR3: CSVEGMGGPYEQYF. The CDR3 nucleotides read TGCAGCGTTGAGGGGATGGGAGGCCCCTACGAGCAGTACTTC.

This rearrangement joins TRBV7-9 to TRBJ1-6; TRBD1 agrees at 7 bases. CDR1 is SEHNR and CDR2 is FQNEAQ in the germline V gene (reference sequence). The ends lost 5 bases at V and 7 bases at J; junction bases unmatched: 8. The CDR3 has 15 amino acids. This CDR3 is CASSTDRAPNSPLHF. In DNA, the CDR3 is TGTGCCAGCAGCACCGACAGGGCTCCGAATTCACCCCTCCACTTT.

CDR3 residues: CASSRAQGLGGYTF. The CDR3, as DNA: TGTGCCAGCAGTCGTGCTCAGGGGCTTGGGGGCTACACCTTC. The V and J genes are TRBV5-4 and TRBJ1-2, with TRBD1 as a possible D gene (6 bases). V was trimmed by 5 bases and J by 8 bases, leaving 19 bases between them. Germline CDR1 reads SGHNT; CDR2 reads YYREEE (reference sequence). The CDR3 is made up of 14 amino acids.

The chain recombines TRBV27 with TRBJ1-1, with 7 bases matching TRBD1. The CDR3 totals 13 residues. V was clipped by 3 bases and J by 4 bases; unmatched bases: 2. The germline CDR1 and CDR2 sequences are MNHEY and SMNVEV (reference sequence). DNA of the CDR3: TGTGCCAGCAGTTTCCCAGGGGGCACTGAAGCTTTCTTT. It codes for CASSFPGGTEAFF.

The genes are TRBV7-9 and TRBJ2-4, with 7 bases lining up with TRBD1. The CDR3 loop spans 18 amino acids. Germline-derived CDR1 and CDR2 are SEHNR and FQNEAQ (reference sequence). Trimming cost V 1 base and J 2 bases; bases outside gene matches: 11. CDR3 DNA: TGTGCCAGCAGCTTAGGTTTGGGACAGACTGGGTCCAAAAACATTCAGTACTTC. This encodes CASSLGLGQTGSKNIQYF.

The rearrangement links TRBV27 to TRBJ1-6, with 7 bases that match TRBD1. From germline, CDR1 is MNHEY and CDR2 SMNVEV (reference sequence). V was pared by 6 bases and J by 9 bases, with 8 bases of the junction left unmatched. The CDR3 loop spans 14 amino acids. The chain's CDR3 is CASRTQGGVSPLHF. Here the CDR3 DNA reads TGTGCCAGCAGGACGCAGGGGGGCGTTTCACCCCTCCACTTT.

This clone was recorded a few times. J is TRBJ1-5 and V is TRBV5-6; possible D gene TRBD1, 6 bases. Trimming took 2 bases from V and 9 from J, leaving 18 bases between them. CDR1 and CDR2 from the germline V gene are SGHDT and YYEEEE. CDR3 size: 15 residues. The DNA for the CDR3 is TGTGCCAGCAGCTTCCAGGGGACCGGAGTAGGGCCCCAGCATTTT. Amino acid sequence: CASSFQGTGVGPQHF.

The chain has TRBV7-9 and TRBJ1-6; the match to TRBD1 covers 10 bases. The CDR3 sequence is 18 residues long. CDR1 is SEHNR, CDR2 FQNEAQ, per germline (reference sequence). After removal of 5 bases from V and 0 bases from J, the junction contained 7 bases not matched to a gene. In nucleotides, the CDR3 is TGTGCCAGCAGCCGACAGGGGGCGCGGGGCTCCTATAATTCACCCCTCCACTTT. Protein: CASSRQGARGSYNSPLHF.

V and J are TRBV14 and TRBJ1-2; D is undetermined. Looked up from germline, CDR1 is SGHDN and CDR2 is FVKESK. The CDR3 is made up of 11 amino acids. V gave up 3 bases and J gave up 8 bases, with 7 bases separating them. The CDR3 spells CASSHTGGYTF. CDR3 DNA sequence: TGTGCCAGCAGCCACACGGGAGGCTACACCTTC. Filled out from reference TRBV14 and TRBJ1-2, the complete variable domain reads EAGVTQFPSHSVIEKGQTVTLRCDPISGHDNLYWYRRVMGKEIKFLLHFVKESKQDESGMPNNRFLAERTGGTYSTLKVQPAELEDSGVYFCASSHTGGYTFGSGTRLTVV.

This sequence joins TRBV7-3 and TRBJ2-1, with D possibly matching TRBD2 (5 bases). The CDR3 extends over 14 amino acids. V gave up 3 bases and J gave up 2 bases, with 8 bases separating them. From germline, CDR1 is SGHTA and CDR2 FQGTGA. The CDR3 spells CASSLRGPYNEQFF. Here the CDR3 DNA reads TGTGCCAGCAGCTTGAGAGGGCCCTACAATGAGCAGTTCTTC.

V and J are TRBV2 and TRBJ2-7, with 7 bases aligning to TRBD1. This CDR3 has 14 amino acids. Germline CDR1 reads SNHLY; CDR2 reads FYNNEI. Trimming cost V 2 bases and J 7 bases; bases outside gene matches: 8. Here the CDR3 reads CASSEHRTGSEQYF. CDR3 nucleotides: TGTGCCAGCAGTGAACACCGGACAGGATCTGAGCAGTACTTC.

This chain links TRBV5-5 with TRBJ1-3, with D possibly matching TRBD1 (6 bases). This CDR3 region has 16 residues. The ends were cut back, 0 bases at V and 0 bases at J, with 10 bases in the middle. CDR1 is SGHKS and CDR2 is YYEKEE in the germline V gene (reference sequence). DNA for the CDR3: TGTGCCAGCAGCTTGGGTGGGGGCCCCTCTGGAAACACCATATATTTT. It specifies CASSLGGGPSGNTIYF.

The chain employs TRBV7-9 and TRBJ2-5, with D possibly TRBD1 on 6 matching bases. In germline, CDR1 is SEHNR, CDR2 FQNEAQ (reference sequence). Deletions cut 4 bases from V and 0 bases from J, with 18 bases between. The CDR3 extends over 17 amino acids. The DNA for the CDR3 is TGTGCCAGCAGCTCCCGGACAGAGAAGACCTACCAAGAGACCCAGTACTTC. Translated, it gives CASSSRTEKTYQETQYF.

The chain is built from TRBV27 and TRBJ1-1; weak D call: TRBD1 (6 bases). The CDR3 consists of 13 residues. Trimming removed 6 bases from V and 6 bases from J, with 14 bases in between. Germline loops: CDR1 MNHEY, CDR2 SMNVEV (reference sequence). The CDR3 is CASRLTGSPEAFF. In DNA form, the CDR3 reads TGTGCCAGCAGGCTTACAGGGTCCCCTGAAGCTTTCTTT.